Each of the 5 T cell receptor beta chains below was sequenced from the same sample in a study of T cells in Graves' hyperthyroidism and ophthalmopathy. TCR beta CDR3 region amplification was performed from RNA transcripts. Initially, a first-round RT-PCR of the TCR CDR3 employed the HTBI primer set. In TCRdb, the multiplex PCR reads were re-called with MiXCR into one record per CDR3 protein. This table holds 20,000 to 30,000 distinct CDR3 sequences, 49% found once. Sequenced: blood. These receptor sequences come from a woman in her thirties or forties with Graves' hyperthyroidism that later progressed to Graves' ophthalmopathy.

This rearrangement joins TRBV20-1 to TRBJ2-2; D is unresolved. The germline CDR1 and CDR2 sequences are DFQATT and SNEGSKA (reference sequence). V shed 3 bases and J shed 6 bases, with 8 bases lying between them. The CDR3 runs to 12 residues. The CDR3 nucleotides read TGCAGTGCTAGTCCAGGTCCCGGGGAGCTGTTTTTT. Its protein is CSASPGPGELFF.

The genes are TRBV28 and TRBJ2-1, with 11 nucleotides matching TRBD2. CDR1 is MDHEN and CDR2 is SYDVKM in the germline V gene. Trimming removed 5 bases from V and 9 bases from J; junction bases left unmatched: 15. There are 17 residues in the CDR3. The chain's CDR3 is CASSLYQLAGEPSEQFF. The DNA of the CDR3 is TGTGCCAGCAGTCTCTACCAACTAGCGGGAGAGCCCAGTGAGCAGTTCTTC.

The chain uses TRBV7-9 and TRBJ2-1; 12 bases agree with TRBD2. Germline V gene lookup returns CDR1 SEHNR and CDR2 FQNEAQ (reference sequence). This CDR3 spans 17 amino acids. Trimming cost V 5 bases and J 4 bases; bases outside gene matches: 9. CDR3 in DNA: TGTGCCAGCAGCCCTCTAGCGGGAGGGCTTAAGTACAATGAGCAGTTCTTC. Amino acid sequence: CASSPLAGGLKYNEQFF.

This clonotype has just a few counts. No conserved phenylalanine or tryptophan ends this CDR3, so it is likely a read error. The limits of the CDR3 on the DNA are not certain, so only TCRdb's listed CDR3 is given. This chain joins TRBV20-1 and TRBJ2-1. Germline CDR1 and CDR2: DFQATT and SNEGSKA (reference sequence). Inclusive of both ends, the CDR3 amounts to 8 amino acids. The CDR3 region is CSAPLTIV.

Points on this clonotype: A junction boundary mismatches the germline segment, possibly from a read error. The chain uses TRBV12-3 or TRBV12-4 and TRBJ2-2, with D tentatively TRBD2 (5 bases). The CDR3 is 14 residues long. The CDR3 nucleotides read TGTGCCAGCACATTAACGCGTTTAACCGGGGAGCTGTTCTTT. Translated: CASTLTRLTGELFF.